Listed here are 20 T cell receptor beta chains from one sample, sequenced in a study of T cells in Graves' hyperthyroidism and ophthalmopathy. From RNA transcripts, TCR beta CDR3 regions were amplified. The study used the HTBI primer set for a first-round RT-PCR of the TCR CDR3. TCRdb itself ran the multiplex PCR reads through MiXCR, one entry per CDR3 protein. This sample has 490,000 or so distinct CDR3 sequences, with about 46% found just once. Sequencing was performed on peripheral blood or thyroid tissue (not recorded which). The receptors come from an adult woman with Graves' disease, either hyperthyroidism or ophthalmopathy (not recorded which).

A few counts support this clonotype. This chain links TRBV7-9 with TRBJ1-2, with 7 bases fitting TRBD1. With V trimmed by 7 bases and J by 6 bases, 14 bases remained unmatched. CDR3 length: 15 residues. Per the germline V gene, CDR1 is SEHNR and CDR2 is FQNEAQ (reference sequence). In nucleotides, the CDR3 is TGTGCCAGCAACCTCGGTCCAGGGGGTGATGATGGCTACACCTTC. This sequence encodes CASNLGPGGDDGYTF.

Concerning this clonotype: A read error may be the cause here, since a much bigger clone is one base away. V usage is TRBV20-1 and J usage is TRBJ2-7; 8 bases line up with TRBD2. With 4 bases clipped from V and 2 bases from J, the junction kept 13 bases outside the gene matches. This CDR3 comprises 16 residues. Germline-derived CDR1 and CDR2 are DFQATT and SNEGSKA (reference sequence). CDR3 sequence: CSATNPFSGMTYEQYF. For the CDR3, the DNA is TGCAGTGCTACCAACCCTTTTAGCGGGATGACCTACGAGCAGTACTTC.

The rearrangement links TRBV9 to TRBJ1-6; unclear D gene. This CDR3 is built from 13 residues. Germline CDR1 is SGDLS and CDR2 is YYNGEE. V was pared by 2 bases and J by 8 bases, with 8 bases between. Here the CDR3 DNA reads TGTGCCAGCAGCGTGACGGAGGATTCACCCCTCCACTTT. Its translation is CASSVTEDSPLHF.

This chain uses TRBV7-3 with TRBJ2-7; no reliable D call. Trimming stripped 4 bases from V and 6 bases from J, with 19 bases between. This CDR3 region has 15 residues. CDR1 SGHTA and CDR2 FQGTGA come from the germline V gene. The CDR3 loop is CASSSPLLESREQYF. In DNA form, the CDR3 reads TGTGCCAGCAGCTCCCCCTTGCTAGAAAGTCGCGAGCAGTACTTC.

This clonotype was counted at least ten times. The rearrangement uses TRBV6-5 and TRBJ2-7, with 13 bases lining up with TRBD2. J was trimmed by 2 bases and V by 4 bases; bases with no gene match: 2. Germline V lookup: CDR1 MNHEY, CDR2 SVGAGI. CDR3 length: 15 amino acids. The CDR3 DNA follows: TGTGCCAGCAGTTTGACTAGCGGGGGGCCCTACGAGCAGTACTTC. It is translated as CASSLTSGGPYEQYF.

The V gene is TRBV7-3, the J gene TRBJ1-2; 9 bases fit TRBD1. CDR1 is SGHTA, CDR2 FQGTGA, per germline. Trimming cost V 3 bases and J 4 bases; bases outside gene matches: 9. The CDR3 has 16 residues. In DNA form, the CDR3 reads TGTGCCAGCAGCTTGACCCGGGACAGGGAAGGCTATGGCTACACCTTC. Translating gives CASSLTRDREGYGYTF.

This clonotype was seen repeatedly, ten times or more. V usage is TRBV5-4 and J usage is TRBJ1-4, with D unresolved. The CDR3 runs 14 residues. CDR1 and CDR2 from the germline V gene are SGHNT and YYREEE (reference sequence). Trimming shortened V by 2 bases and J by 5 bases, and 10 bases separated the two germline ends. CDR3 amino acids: CASSLPGINEKLFF. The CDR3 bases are TGTGCCAGCAGCTTACCGGGGATAAATGAAAAACTGTTTTTT.

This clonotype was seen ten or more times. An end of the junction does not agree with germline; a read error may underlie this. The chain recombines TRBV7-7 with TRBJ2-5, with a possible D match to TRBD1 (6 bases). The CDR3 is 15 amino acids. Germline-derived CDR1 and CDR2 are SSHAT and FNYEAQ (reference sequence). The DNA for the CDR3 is TGTGCTAGCAGCGCGCACCCCCGACAGGAAGAGACCCAGTACTTC. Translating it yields CASSAHPRQEETQYF.

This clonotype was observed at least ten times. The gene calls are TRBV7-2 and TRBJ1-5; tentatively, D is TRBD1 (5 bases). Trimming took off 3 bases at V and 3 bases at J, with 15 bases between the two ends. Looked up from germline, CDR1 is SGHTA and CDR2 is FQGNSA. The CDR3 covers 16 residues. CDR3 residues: CASSFFPGSYNQPQHF. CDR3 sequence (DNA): TGTGCCAGCAGCTTCTTCCCAGGGTCATACAATCAGCCCCAGCATTTT.

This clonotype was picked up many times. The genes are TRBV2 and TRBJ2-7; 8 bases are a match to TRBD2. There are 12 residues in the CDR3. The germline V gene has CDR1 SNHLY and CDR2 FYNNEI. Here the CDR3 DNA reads TGTGCTAGAAGCGGGAGCTCCTACGAGCAGTACTTC. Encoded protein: CARSGSSYEQYF.

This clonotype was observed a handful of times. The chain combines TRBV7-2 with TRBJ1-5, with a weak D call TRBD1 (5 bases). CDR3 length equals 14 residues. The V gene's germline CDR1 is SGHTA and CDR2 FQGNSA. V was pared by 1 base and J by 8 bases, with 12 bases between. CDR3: CASSLGRGVKPQHF. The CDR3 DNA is TGTGCCAGCAGCTTAGGTCGGGGGGTTAAGCCCCAGCATTTT.

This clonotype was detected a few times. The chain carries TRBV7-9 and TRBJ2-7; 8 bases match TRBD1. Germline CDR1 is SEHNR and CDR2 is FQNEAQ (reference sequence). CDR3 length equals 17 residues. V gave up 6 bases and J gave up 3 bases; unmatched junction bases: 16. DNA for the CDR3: TGTGCCAGCAGTTTAACCTCCGGGACAGGCGGACACTACGAGCAGTACTTC. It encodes CASSLTSGTGGHYEQYF. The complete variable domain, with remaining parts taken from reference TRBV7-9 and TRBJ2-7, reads DTGVSQNPRHKITKRGQNVTFRCDPISEHNRLYWYRQTLGQGPEFLTYFQNEAQLEKSRLLSDRFSAERPKGSFSTLEIQRTEQGDSAMYLCASSLTSGTGGHYEQYFGPGTRLTVT.

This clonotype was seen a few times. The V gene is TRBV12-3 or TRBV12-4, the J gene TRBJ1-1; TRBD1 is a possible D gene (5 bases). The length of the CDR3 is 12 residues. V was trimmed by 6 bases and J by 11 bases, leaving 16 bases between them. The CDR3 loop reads CASSVSGTGAFF. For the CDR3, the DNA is TGTGCCAGCAGCGTTTCCGGGACTGGGGCTTTCTTT.

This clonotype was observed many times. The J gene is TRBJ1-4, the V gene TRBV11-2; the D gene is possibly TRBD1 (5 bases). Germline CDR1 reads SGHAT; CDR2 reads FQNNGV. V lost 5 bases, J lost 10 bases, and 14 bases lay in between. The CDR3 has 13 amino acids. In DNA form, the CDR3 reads TGTGCCAGCAGCCCCGGGGGGAAACGAAAACTGTTTTTT. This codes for CASSPGGKRKLFF.

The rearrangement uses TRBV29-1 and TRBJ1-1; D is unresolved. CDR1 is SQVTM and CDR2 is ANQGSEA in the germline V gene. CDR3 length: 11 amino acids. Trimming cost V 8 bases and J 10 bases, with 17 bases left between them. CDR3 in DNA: TGCAGCCTGGGGTCATATAGTAGAGCTTTCTTT. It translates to CSLGSYSRAFF.

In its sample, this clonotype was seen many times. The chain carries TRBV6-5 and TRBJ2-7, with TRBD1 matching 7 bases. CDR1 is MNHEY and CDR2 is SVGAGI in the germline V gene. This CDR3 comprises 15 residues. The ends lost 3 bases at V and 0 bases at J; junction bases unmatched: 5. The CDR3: CASSYTGTASYEQYF. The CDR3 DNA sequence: TGTGCCAGCAGTTATACCGGGACAGCCTCCTACGAGCAGTACTTC.

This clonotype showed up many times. CDR3 residues: CSALGLVQETQYF. The CDR3 DNA sequence: TGCAGTGCTCTGGGACTAGTTCAAGAGACCCAGTACTTC. The chain carries TRBV20-1 and TRBJ2-5, with 8 nucleotides matching TRBD2. V lost 5 bases and J lost 2; bases outside the gene matches: 4. This CDR3 spans 13 amino acids. The germline CDR1 and CDR2 sequences are DFQATT and SNEGSKA (reference sequence).

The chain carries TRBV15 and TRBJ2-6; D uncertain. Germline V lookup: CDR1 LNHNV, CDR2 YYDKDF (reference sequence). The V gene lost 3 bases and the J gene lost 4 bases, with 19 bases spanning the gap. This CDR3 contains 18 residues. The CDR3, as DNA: TGTGCCACCAGCAGTTACTCGAGACTTCTCCTCGGGGCCAACGTCCTGACTTTC. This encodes CATSSYSRLLLGANVLTF.

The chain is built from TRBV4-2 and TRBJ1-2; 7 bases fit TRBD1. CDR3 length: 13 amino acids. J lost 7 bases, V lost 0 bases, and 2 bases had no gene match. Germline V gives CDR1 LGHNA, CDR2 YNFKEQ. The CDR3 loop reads CASSQEQGGGYTF. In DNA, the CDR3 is TGTGCCAGCAGCCAAGAGCAGGGGGGTGGCTACACCTTC.

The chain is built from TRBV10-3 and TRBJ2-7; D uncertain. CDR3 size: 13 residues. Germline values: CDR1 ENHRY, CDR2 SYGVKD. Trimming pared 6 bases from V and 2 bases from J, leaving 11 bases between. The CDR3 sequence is CAIRPGSTYEQYF. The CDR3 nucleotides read TGTGCCATCAGACCCGGGTCTACCTACGAGCAGTACTTC.